These 13 T cell receptor beta chains were all obtained from the same sample, sequenced in a study of T cells in Graves' hyperthyroidism and ophthalmopathy. Amplification of TCR beta CDR3 regions used RNA as the template. The TCR CDR3 first-round RT-PCR relied on the HTBI primer set. One entry per CDR3 protein results from TCRdb running MiXCR on the multiplex PCR reads. This table holds some 440,000 distinct CDR3 sequences, about a sixth found once. The source material was blood. The receptors were gathered from a woman in her late teens or twenties with Graves' hyperthyroidism.

About this clonotype: Given a much more abundant clone one base away, this may be a read error. The chain uses TRBV7-8 and TRBJ2-7; 7 bases map to TRBD2. The CDR3 consists of 16 residues. Germline V lookup: CDR1 SGHVS, CDR2 FQNEAQ. The junction had 16 bases not matched to a gene; V was cut back by 5 bases and J by 6 bases. CDR3 loop: CASSPRAGGRFSEQYF. The CDR3 DNA reads TGTGCCAGCAGCCCTCGGGCTGGCGGGAGATTCAGCGAGCAGTACTTC.

At least ten counts were recorded for this clonotype. The gene calls are TRBV12-3 or TRBV12-4 and TRBJ1-1; tentatively, D is TRBD1 (5 bases). With 6 bases removed from V and 0 bases from J, the gap between germline ends came to 11 bases. This CDR3 region has 14 residues. In DNA, the CDR3 is TGTGCCAGCAGGAGAGACAGTATGAACACTGAAGCTTTCTTT. Amino acids: CASRRDSMNTEAFF.

This clonotype has at least ten counts. The chain carries TRBV12-3 or TRBV12-4 and TRBJ2-2, with 7 nucleotides matching TRBD1. The CDR3 runs 15 residues. V lost 5 bases, J lost 5 bases, and 8 bases stayed unmatched. CDR3 residues: CASSPGTVQTGELFF. In nucleotides, the CDR3 is TGTGCCAGCAGTCCCGGGACAGTCCAAACCGGGGAGCTGTTTTTT.

Many counts were recorded for this clonotype. The genes are TRBV7-2 and TRBJ2-5, with D hard to call. V was shortened by 6 bases and J by 5 bases, with 13 bases between the two germline ends. Per the germline V gene, CDR1 is SGHTA and CDR2 is FQGNSA. The CDR3 has 13 residues. CDR3 sequence: CASSTQRMETQYF. CDR3 coding DNA: TGTGCCAGCAGTACACAAAGGATGGAGACCCAGTACTTC.

The chain carries TRBV6-1 and TRBJ2-5; 13 nucleotides match TRBD2. V lost 8 bases and J lost 2; bases outside the gene matches: 5. CDR3 length equals 15 residues. CDR1 and CDR2 from the germline V gene are MNHNS and SASEGT. The CDR3 reads CASGLAGVLQETQYF. CDR3 nucleotides: TGTGCCAGCGGACTAGCGGGAGTACTTCAAGAGACCCAGTACTTC.

This clonotype was recorded a few times. The chain is built from TRBV6-1 and TRBJ1-4; 7 bases agree with TRBD1. The CDR3 consists of 12 residues. The trim removed 10 bases at V and 8 bases at J, leaving 7 bases unmatched. Germline V CDR1 and CDR2: MNHNS, SASEGT. CDR3 nucleotide sequence: TGTGCCACCCGGGACAGTCAGGAAAAACTGTTTTTT. Its translation: CATRDSQEKLFF.

This clonotype was counted only a few times. The chain uses TRBV20-1 and TRBJ2-3; 15 positions agree with TRBD2. The CDR3 length is 17 residues. The V gene's germline CDR1 is DFQATT and CDR2 SNEGSKA (reference sequence). V was clipped by 3 bases and J by 4 bases; unmatched bases: 8. The DNA of the CDR3 is TGCAGTGCTAGCTTCGGACTAGCGGGGGGGCCTCCAGATACGCAGTATTTT. Its translation: CSASFGLAGGPPDTQYF.

This clonotype was seen many times. V and J are TRBV7-6 and TRBJ1-5, with TRBD1 as a possible D gene (5 bases). There are 15 residues in the CDR3. Germline loops: CDR1 SGHVS, CDR2 FNYEAQ. Trimming removed 5 bases from V and 7 bases from J, with 18 bases in between. CDR3 nucleotides: TGTGCCAGCAGCCGCACACCGGGGGGTATCCAGCCCCAGCATTTT. Translation gives CASSRTPGGIQPQHF.

This clonotype was found many times. The gene calls are TRBV6-1 and TRBJ1-2; D not certain. Germline V CDR1 and CDR2: MNHNS, SASEGT. CDR3 length: 12 amino acids. Trimming removed 5 bases from V and 10 bases from J, with 14 bases in between. The CDR3 DNA sequence: TGTGCCAGCAGTAACCGGTCGCCCCCCTACACCTTC. Translation: CASSNRSPPYTF.

Many counts were recorded for this clonotype. The genes are TRBV12-3 or TRBV12-4 and TRBJ1-1; D might be TRBD1 (6 bases). The germline V and J ends were trimmed by 3 bases and 7 bases, with 15 bases remaining between them. The CDR3 has 14 residues. The CDR3 DNA reads TGTGCCAGCAGTTTCGGGGGCCAAAATGTTGAAGCTTTCTTT. Residues: CASSFGGQNVEAFF.

In this sample, this clonotype turned up many times. The chain couples TRBV24-1 to TRBJ1-6; no reliable D call. CDR1 and CDR2 (germline): KGHDR, SFDVKD. Between the trimmed V and J ends, which lost 6 bases and 7 bases, there was a span of 6 bases. The CDR3 is made up of 12 amino acids. The CDR3 DNA reads as TGTGCCACCAGTAGAGGGAATTCACCCCTCCACTTT. This codes for CATSRGNSPLHF.

This clonotype came up a few times. The rearrangement joins TRBV6-1 to TRBJ1-3; D is unresolved. V lost 1 base and J 0 bases, leaving 10 bases between the germline ends. The CDR3 extends over 16 amino acids. Per germline, CDR1 MNHNS and CDR2 SASEGT. Here the CDR3 DNA reads TGTGCCAGCAGTGAAGATATAGCCAGCTCTGGAAACACCATATATTTT. Its translation is CASSEDIASSGNTIYF.

The V gene is TRBV19, the J gene TRBJ1-2; no clear D gene. V lost 1 base to trimming and J lost 4 bases, with 16 bases between them. In germline, CDR1 is LNHDA, CDR2 SQIVND (reference sequence). CDR3 size: 16 residues. The CDR3 here is CASSIGDASSVYGYTF. CDR3 sequence (DNA): TGTGCCAGTAGTATAGGGGATGCCTCTTCCGTCTATGGCTACACCTTC.